Following are 10 T cell receptor beta chains from one sample sequenced in a study of shared clonotypes between healthy human individuals. Measured with immunoSEQ multiplex PCR; TCRdb has only the in-frame clones, and not every one. The sample has some 1.5 million clones, 98% seen once; the top ten hold roughly 0.45%. Source material: naive CD4+ T cells sorted from blood. The subset is: CD45RA+ positively selected. These receptors were taken from a man between 25 and 39 years old in good health.

This clone came up once. This sample also contains other DNA sequences that code for the same CDR3. The chain is built from TRBV20-1 and TRBJ2-3, with D unclear. There are 11 residues in the CDR3. The germline V and J ends were trimmed by 6 bases and 2 bases, with 6 bases remaining between them. CDR1 and CDR2 from the germline V gene are DFQATT and SNEGSKA (reference sequence). CDR3 DNA: TGCAGTGCAAAAATCACAGATACGCAGTATTTT. It specifies CSAKITDTQYF.

The chain recombines TRBV7-9 with TRBJ2-7; D possibly uses TRBD1 or TRBD2 (5 bases each). The CDR3 is 13 amino acids. Germline V lookup: CDR1 SEHNR, CDR2 FQNEAQ (reference sequence). V lost 5 bases to trimming and J lost 12 bases, with 20 bases between them. The CDR3 reads CASSLGRSGLSYF. The CDR3 DNA sequence: TGTGCCAGCAGCCTGGGACGATCAGGCCTCTCGTACTTC.

This clone was observed a single time. A read error may produce the germline difference seen at one junction end. The V gene is TRBV5-1, the J gene TRBJ1-3; 10 positions match TRBD1. CDR1 and CDR2 (germline): SGHRS, YFSETQ. The CDR3 covers 16 residues. The CDR3 nucleotides read TGCGCCAGCACCTTGCAGGGACAGGGGACTGGAAACACCATATATTTT. It specifies CASTLQGQGTGNTIYF.

The rearrangement links TRBV6-1 to TRBJ2-1, with D maybe TRBD2 (6 bases). Trimming took 2 bases from V and 5 from J, leaving 10 bases between them. CDR1 MNHNS and CDR2 SASEGT come from the germline V gene. The CDR3 contains 14 residues. In DNA form, the CDR3 reads TGTGCCAGCAGTGAACTTAAGCGGGACAATGAGCAGTTCTTC. Amino acids: CASSELKRDNEQFF.

The chain combines TRBV10-2 with TRBJ1-1, with no clear D. With 2 bases removed from V and 3 bases from J, the gap between germline ends came to 10 bases. Germline values: CDR1 WSHSY, CDR2 SAAADI. The CDR3 totals 14 residues. In nucleotides, the CDR3 is TGCGCCAGCAGTGAGATTATTGTGGACACTGAAGCTTTCTTT. Its translation: CASSEIIVDTEAFF.

CDR3 bases: TGTGCCAGCTCACCACCTCTAGCGGGAGGGCCCAAGACCCAGTACTTC. Translated, it gives CASSPPLAGGPKTQYF. V and J are TRBV18 and TRBJ2-5, with 12 bases matching TRBD2. Germline CDR1 reads KGHSH; CDR2 reads LQKENI. V lost 0 bases, J lost 6 bases, and 5 bases stayed unmatched. The length of the CDR3 is 16 residues.

V gene TRBV19 combines with J gene TRBJ2-1; TRBD1 matches at 10 bases. Germline CDR1 and CDR2: LNHDA and SQIVND (reference sequence). Germline trimming cut 5 bases from V and 0 bases from J; bases unmatched to any gene: 13. The CDR3 has 19 amino acids. The CDR3, as DNA: TGTGCCAGTAGTGGGGTTCGGAGGGACAGGGGATTCTCCTACAATGAGCAGTTCTTC. It yields the protein CASSGVRRDRGFSYNEQFF. The entire variable domain, with the rest obtained from reference TRBV19 and TRBJ2-1, is as follows: DGGITQSPKYLFRKEGQNVTLSCEQNLNHDAMYWYRQDPGQGLRLIYYSQIVNDFQKGDIAEGYSVSREKKESFPLTVTSAQKNPTAFYLCASSGVRRDRGFSYNEQFFGPGTRLTVL.

The rearrangement uses TRBV10-3 and TRBJ1-2; D unclear. V was cut by 0 bases and J by 7 bases, with 15 bases left in between. CDR1 and CDR2 (germline): ENHRY, SYGVKD. The CDR3 sequence is 15 residues long. CDR3 loop: CAISESPEEGRGYTF. The CDR3 DNA sequence: TGTGCCATCAGTGAGTCTCCCGAGGAAGGGCGTGGCTACACCTTC.

The rearrangement links TRBV5-5 to TRBJ1-1, with 8 nucleotides matching TRBD1. Germline-derived CDR1 and CDR2 are SGHKS and YYEKEE (reference sequence). The CDR3 has 15 amino acids. V dropped 3 bases and J dropped 0; count of bases not matched to a gene: 4. CDR3 nucleotides: TGTGCCAGCAGCTCGGGACAGGCACTGAACACTGAAGCTTTCTTT. Protein: CASSSGQALNTEAFF.

This chain uses TRBV29-1 with TRBJ2-3; TRBD2 matches 14 bases. CDR1 is SQVTM and CDR2 is ANQGSEA in the germline V gene. V shed 4 bases and J 2 bases; nucleotides not matched to a gene: 2. The CDR3 is 15 residues long. In DNA form, the CDR3 reads TGCAGCGTTGGGGGACTAGCGGGAGACACAGATACGCAGTATTTT. Its translation: CSVGGLAGDTDTQYF.